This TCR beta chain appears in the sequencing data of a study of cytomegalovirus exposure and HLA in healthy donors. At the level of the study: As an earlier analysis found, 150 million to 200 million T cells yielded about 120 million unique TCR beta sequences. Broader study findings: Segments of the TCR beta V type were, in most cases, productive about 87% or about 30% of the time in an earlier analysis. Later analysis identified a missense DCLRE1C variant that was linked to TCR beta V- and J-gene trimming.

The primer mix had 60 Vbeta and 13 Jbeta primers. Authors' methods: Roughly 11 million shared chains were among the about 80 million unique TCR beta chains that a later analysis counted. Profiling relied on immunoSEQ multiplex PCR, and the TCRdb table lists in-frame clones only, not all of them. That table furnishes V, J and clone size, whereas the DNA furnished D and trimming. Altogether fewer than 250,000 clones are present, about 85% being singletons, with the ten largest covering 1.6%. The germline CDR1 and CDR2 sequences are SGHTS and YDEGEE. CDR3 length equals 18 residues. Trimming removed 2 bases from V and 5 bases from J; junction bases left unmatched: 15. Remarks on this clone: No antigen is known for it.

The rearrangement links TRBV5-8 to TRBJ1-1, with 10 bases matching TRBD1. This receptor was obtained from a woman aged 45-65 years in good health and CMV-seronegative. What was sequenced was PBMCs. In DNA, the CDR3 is TGTGCCAGCAGCTTCTCTTTGGGGACAGGGGCCCGCCGGACTGAAGCTTTCTTT. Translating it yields CASSFSLGTGARRTEAFF.